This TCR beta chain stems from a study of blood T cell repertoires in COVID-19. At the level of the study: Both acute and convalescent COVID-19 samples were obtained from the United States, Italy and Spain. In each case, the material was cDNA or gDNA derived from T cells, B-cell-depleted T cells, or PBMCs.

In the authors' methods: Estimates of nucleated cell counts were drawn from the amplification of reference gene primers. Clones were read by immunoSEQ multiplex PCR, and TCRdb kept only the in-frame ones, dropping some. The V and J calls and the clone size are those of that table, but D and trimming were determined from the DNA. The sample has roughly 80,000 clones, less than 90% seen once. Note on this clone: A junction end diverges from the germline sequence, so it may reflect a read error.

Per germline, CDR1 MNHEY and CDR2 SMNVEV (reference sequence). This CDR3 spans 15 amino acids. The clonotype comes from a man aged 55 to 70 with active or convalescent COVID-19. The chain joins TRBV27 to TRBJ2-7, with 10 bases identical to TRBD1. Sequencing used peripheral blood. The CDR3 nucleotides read TGTGCCAGCAGTATATCAGGACAGGGGGCCTACGAGCAGTACTTC. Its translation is CASSISGQGAYEQYF.